Shown below are 22 T cell receptor beta chains from a single sample sequenced in a study of blood T cell repertoires in COVID-19. The table came from immunoSEQ multiplex PCR; TCRdb's copy has only in-frame clones and leaves some out. The sample includes about 250,000 clones, 80% to 85% of them seen just once. Sequences were obtained from PBMCs or T cells enriched from blood (not recorded which). Receptors were obtained from a man between 50 and 59 years old who had recovered from COVID-19.

V gene TRBV11-2 combines with J gene TRBJ1-3; perhaps TRBD1 as D (6 bases). The CDR3 is 16 amino acids. The V gene lost 4 bases and the J gene lost 0 bases, with 13 bases spanning the gap. The germline V gene encodes CDR1 SGHAT and CDR2 FQNNGV. The CDR3 DNA sequence: TGTGCCAGCAGCTCGAGACAGGCATACTCTGGAAACACCATATATTTT. Translating it yields CASSSRQAYSGNTIYF.

V is TRBV11-2 and J is TRBJ2-7; D possibly corresponds to TRBD2 (7 bases). V lost 5 bases and J lost 2, with 16 bases in between. Germline V gene lookup returns CDR1 SGHAT and CDR2 FQNNGV. This CDR3 has 15 residues. This CDR3 is CASSTGPGGPYEQYF. In DNA, the CDR3 is TGTGCCAGCAGCACCGGACCCGGGGGGCCCTACGAGCAGTACTTC.

This chain joins TRBV11-2 and TRBJ2-7; 7 nucleotides align to TRBD1. J was trimmed by 3 bases and V by 0 bases; bases with no gene match: 5. CDR1 is SGHAT and CDR2 is FQNNGV in the germline V gene. This CDR3 is built from 15 residues. DNA for the CDR3: TGTGCCAGCAGCTTAGATCTGCCAGGGGGCTACGAGCAGTACTTC. Translating gives CASSLDLPGGYEQYF.

The V gene is TRBV6-5, the J gene TRBJ1-1, with TRBD1 matching 7 bases. Trimming cost V 5 bases and J 12 bases; bases outside gene matches: 12. The CDR3 is 13 amino acids. From germline, CDR1 is MNHEY and CDR2 SVGAGI. The CDR3 reads CASSPRTDRASFF. The CDR3 DNA is TGTGCCAGCAGTCCCAGAACAGACAGGGCATCTTTCTTT.

The chain is built from TRBV6-5 and TRBJ1-6; maybe TRBD1 (5 bases). V lost 6 bases to trimming and J lost 9 bases, with 15 bases between them. This CDR3 is 14 amino acids long. CDR1 MNHEY and CDR2 SVGAGI come from the germline V gene. The CDR3 sequence: CASSSPGLVSPLHF. The CDR3 bases are TGTGCCAGCAGCAGTCCAGGGTTGGTTTCACCCCTCCACTTT.

This rearrangement joins TRBV11-3 to TRBJ1-3, with TRBD1 identical over 10 bases. V lost 3 bases to trimming and J lost 3 bases; unmatched junction nucleotides: 8. Germline loops: CDR1 SGHNT, CDR2 YENEEA. This CDR3 has 17 amino acids. This CDR3 is CASSLSWTGGYGNTIYF. CDR3 nucleotide sequence: TGTGCCAGCAGCTTGTCTTGGACAGGGGGGTATGGAAACACCATATATTTT.

This clone has more than one count but fewer than ten. The chain uses TRBV27 and TRBJ1-4; D might be TRBD1 (5 bases). The CDR3 extends over 15 amino acids. CDR1 MNHEY and CDR2 SMNVEV come from the germline V gene (reference sequence). With 0 bases removed from V and 6 bases from J, the gap between germline ends came to 11 bases. Here the CDR3 reads CASSLSVGGDEKLFF. CDR3 nucleotides: TGTGCCAGCAGTTTATCGGTGGGGGGGGATGAAAAACTGTTTTTT.

This chain uses TRBV18 with TRBJ1-6; D unresolved. Trimming removed 6 bases at V and 9 bases at J, with 21 bases between. The CDR3 length is 16 residues. From germline, CDR1 is KGHSH and CDR2 LQKENI. The CDR3 nucleotides read TGTGCCAGCTCCCCCCCGGAGAGAACCCCAAGTTCACCCCTCCACTTT. Translated, it gives CASSPPERTPSSPLHF.

This chain links TRBV11-2 with TRBJ1-1; D remains unclear. The CDR3 totals 14 residues. V was shortened by 10 bases and J by 1 base, with 16 bases between the two germline ends. CDR1 and CDR2 from the germline V gene are SGHAT and FQNNGV. CDR3 residues: CATRPGVSNTEAFF. CDR3 nucleotide sequence: TGTGCCACACGACCGGGAGTCTCGAACACTGAAGCTTTCTTT. Filled out from reference TRBV11-2 and TRBJ1-1, the complete variable domain reads EAGVAQSPRYKIIEKRQSVAFWCNPISGHATLYWYQQILGQGPKLLIQFQNNGVVDDSQLPKDRFSAERLKGVDSTLKIQPAKLEDSAVYLCATRPGVSNTEAFFGQGTRLTVV.

The CDR3 here is CASSKRWRESTDTQYF. CDR3 nucleotide sequence: TGTGCCAGCAGCAAACGGTGGCGGGAAAGCACAGATACGCAGTATTTT. The chain uses TRBV21-1 and TRBJ2-3; TRBD2 is taken as the D call from the table, unchecked against the DNA. TRBV21-1 is noted as a pseudogene. This CDR3 spans 16 amino acids.

The gene calls are TRBV9 and TRBJ1-1; 7 bases are a match to TRBD1. The CDR3 has 14 amino acids. The J segment lost 6 bases and the V segment lost 0 bases, leaving 5 bases of the junction unmatched. Looked up from germline, CDR1 is SGDLS and CDR2 is YYNGEE. CDR3 nucleotides: TGTGCCAGCAGCGTAGCTACAGGGGACGCTGAAGCTTTCTTT. Protein: CASSVATGDAEAFF.

This chain connects TRBV18 to TRBJ2-2; perhaps TRBD1 as D (5 bases). V was shortened by 4 bases and J by 5 bases, with 14 bases between the two germline ends. Germline V gives CDR1 KGHSH, CDR2 LQKENI. This CDR3 spans 15 amino acids. The CDR3 loop reads CASSRGQGLTGELFF. The CDR3, as DNA: TGTGCCAGCTCACGAGGACAAGGTCTAACCGGGGAGCTGTTTTTT. Supplemented by reference TRBV18 and TRBJ2-2, the full variable domain reads NAGVMQNPRHLVRRRGQEARLRCSPMKGHSHVYWYRQLPEEGLKFMVYLQKENIIDESGMPKERFSAEFPKEGPSILRIQQVVRGDSAAYFCASSRGQGLTGELFFGEGSRLTVL.

The V and J genes are TRBV4-1 and TRBJ2-7, with TRBD2 as a possible D gene (6 bases). Germline CDR1 and CDR2: MGHRA and YSYEKL. This CDR3 spans 16 amino acids. V lost 1 base and J lost 6, with 19 bases in between. CDR3 in DNA: TGCGCCAGCAGCCAAGTTGGGGAACTAGCTGTAGCCGAGCAGTACTTC. This translates into CASSQVGELAVAEQYF.

In DNA form, the CDR3 reads TGTGCCAGCAGTGAAATAGCGGGGTCGGGCAATGAGCAGTTCTTC. Protein product: CASSEIAGSGNEQFF. This chain connects TRBV6-1 to TRBJ2-1; 8 bases are shared with TRBD2. The V gene end was trimmed by 2 bases and the J gene end by 6 bases; junction bases not matched to a gene: 6. This CDR3 comprises 15 residues. CDR1 is MNHNS, CDR2 SASEGT, per germline.

This clone appeared a single time. The rearrangement uses TRBV3-1 (or the pseudogene TRBV3-2) and TRBJ1-1, with 7 nucleotides matching TRBD1. The CDR3 is 14 amino acids. Germline trimming cut 4 bases from V and 11 bases from J; bases unmatched to any gene: 13. The germline V gene has CDR1 LGHDT and CDR2 YNNKEL (reference sequence). The CDR3 sequence: CASSPATGMARAFF. The CDR3 nucleotides are TGTGCCAGCAGCCCGGCGACAGGGATGGCCAGGGCTTTCTTT.

V gene TRBV25-1 combines with J gene TRBJ2-1; 7 positions agree with TRBD1. V was pared by 7 bases and J by 1 base, with 7 bases of the junction left unmatched. The CDR3 totals 15 residues. Per germline, CDR1 MGHDK and CDR2 SYGVNS. The CDR3, as DNA: TGTGCCAGCACGGACAGGCAATGGTCCTACAATGAGCAGTTCTTC. Its protein is CASTDRQWSYNEQFF.

The chain carries TRBV7-2 and TRBJ2-4; D remains unclear. The germline gives CDR1 SGHTA, CDR2 FQGNSA. The CDR3 is 15 amino acids. V lost 2 bases and J 0 bases, leaving 8 bases between the germline ends. The CDR3 region has the DNA TGTGCCAGCAGCTTAAATAGCCGAGCCAAAAACATTCAGTACTTC. Its protein product is CASSLNSRAKNIQYF.

The chain uses TRBV14 and TRBJ2-7; 8 nucleotides agree with TRBD2. This CDR3 region has 15 residues. Germline loops: CDR1 SGHDN, CDR2 FVKESK. The ends lost 4 bases at V and 3 bases at J; junction bases unmatched: 8. CDR3 DNA sequence: TGTGCCAGCAGCCGAAAGGGGGGACTAGGCTACGAGCAGTACTTC. Encoded protein: CASSRKGGLGYEQYF.

The CDR3 is CASSYQGRTATEAFF. The CDR3 DNA reads as TGTGCCAGCAGTTATCAGGGTCGGACAGCAACTGAAGCTTTCTTT. The rearrangement uses TRBV6-5 and TRBJ1-1; possible D gene TRBD1, 6 bases. The V gene's germline CDR1 is MNHEY and CDR2 SVGAGI. The CDR3 is made up of 15 amino acids. The V end was cut by 3 bases, the J end by 5 bases, with 16 bases between.

V is TRBV10-3 and J is TRBJ2-6; 8 bases match TRBD2. In germline, CDR1 is ENHRY, CDR2 SYGVKD. This CDR3 region has 14 residues. After removal of 8 bases from V and 4 bases from J, the junction contained 4 bases not matched to a gene. CDR3 coding DNA: TGTGCCATCGGAGCGGGGGTCGGGGCCAACGTCCTGACTTTC. Translated: CAIGAGVGANVLTF.

The genes are TRBV7-3 and TRBJ2-2, with D unresolved. V lost 5 bases and J lost 6, with 7 bases in between. This CDR3 has 12 residues. Germline loops: CDR1 SGHTA, CDR2 FQGTGA. CDR3 region: CASSRPAGELFF. CDR3 bases: TGTGCCAGCAGCCGTCCAGCCGGGGAGCTGTTTTTT.

Only one count was recorded for this clone. The V and J genes are TRBV10-2 and TRBJ2-3; 7 nucleotides match TRBD2. The CDR3 consists of 17 residues. Germline V gives CDR1 WSHSY, CDR2 SAAADI. Losses at the gene ends were 8 bases for V and 8 bases for J; bases not matched to a gene: 22. Here the CDR3 DNA reads TGCGCCAGCGTCCCCCCCCCGGGGACGGGGAGGGAGGGTACGCAGTATTTT. Its protein is CASVPPPGTGREGTQYF.